A selection of T cell receptor beta chains follows, all from one sample in a study of blood T cells in healthy people across ages. TCRdb reprocessed the 5' RACE reads via MiXCR and lists one record per CDR3 protein. The repertoire holds about 1.6 million distinct CDR3 sequences, with around 36% as singletons. The sequenced sample consisted of blood. These TCRs come from a woman younger than 45 in good health. Both conserved end residues are part of each CDR3. Fields, in order: CDR3 length, V gene, D gene, clone size, J gene, CDR3 protein, CDR3 DNA. D genes are given only for firm matches. Expanded clones get a size class; other rows say once, few or many, or leave the size out.

>14|TRBV5-1|NA|NA|TRBJ1-2
CASSLARQNYGYTF
TGTGCCAGCAGCTTAGCGCGACAGAACTATGGCTACACCTTC
>16|TRBV6-5|NA|NA|TRBJ2-7
CASSKRDLTTSYEQYF
TGTGCCAGCAGCAAAAGGGACCTCACAACCTCCTACGAGCAGTACTTC
>15|TRBV7-2|NA|NA|TRBJ2-1
CASSLVAGTSNEQFF
TGTGCCAGCAGCTTAGTTGCGGGGACAAGCAATGAGCAGTTCTTC
>17|TRBV7-9|NA|once|TRBJ2-7
CASSLVVKPGRGGEQYF
TGTGCCAGCAGCTTAGTTGTGAAACCGGGACGGGGTGGCGAGCAGTACTTC
>15|TRBV7-9|TRBD1|few|TRBJ1-2
CASSLAAGGIYGYTF
TGTGCCAGCAGCTTAGCGGCAGGGGGCATCTATGGCTACACCTTC
>13|TRBV6-2/TRBV6-3|NA|NA|TRBJ2-7
CASEDSACYEQYF
TGTGCCAGCGAGGATAGCGCATGCTACGAGCAGTACTTC
>14|TRBV5-5|TRBD1|NA|TRBJ2-7
CASSRGQGTGEQYF
TGTGCCAGCAGCCGTGGACAGGGAACAGGGGAGCAGTACTTC
>14|TRBV7-2|NA|NA|TRBJ1-1
CASSPSGWNTEAFF
TGTGCCAGCAGCCCTTCGGGGTGGAACACTGAAGCTTTCTTT
>19|TRBV2|NA|NA|TRBJ1-1
CASSVWGPTGGPVNTEAFF
TGTGCCAGCAGTGTGTGGGGACCCACCGGGGGACCGGTCAACACTGAAGCTTTCTTT
>14|TRBV2|NA|NA|TRBJ2-7
CASSERGETYEQYF
TGTGCCAGCAGTGAAAGGGGGGAAACCTACGAGCAGTACTTC
>16|TRBV5-8|NA|NA|TRBJ2-6
CASSPGHYSGANVLTF
TGTGCCAGCAGCCCAGGGCACTACTCTGGGGCCAACGTCCTGACTTTC
>14|TRBV3-1|NA|NA|TRBJ1-4
CASSQDTRGEKLFF
TGTGCCAGCAGCCAAGATACCAGGGGTGAAAAACTGTTTTTT
>16|TRBV9|TRBD2|NA|TRBJ2-1
CASSETSGRSYNEQFF
TGTGCCAGCAGCGAGACTAGCGGTCGCTCCTACAATGAGCAGTTCTTC
>14|TRBV7-9|NA|NA|TRBJ1-1
CASSCSAGIVEAFF
TGTGCCAGCAGCTGCTCCGCGGGGATCGTTGAAGCTTTCTTT
>14|TRBV20-1|NA|NA|TRBJ1-3
CSASREAAGNTIYF
TGCAGTGCTAGTAGGGAAGCGGCTGGAAACACCATATATTTT
>16|TRBV7-8|TRBD2|few|TRBJ2-1
CASSLYLAGGLGEQFF
TGTGCCAGCAGCTTATATCTAGCGGGAGGGCTGGGGGAGCAGTTCTTC
>16|TRBV6-1|TRBD2|NA|TRBJ2-2
CASIQASGRAAGELFF
TGTGCCAGTATTCAAGCTAGCGGGAGGGCCGCCGGGGAGCTGTTTTTT
>14|TRBV6-5|TRBD1|NA|TRBJ1-5
CASSPNRGKQPQHF
TGTGCCAGCAGCCCTAACAGGGGCAAGCAGCCCCAGCATTTT
>13|TRBV15|NA|few|TRBJ2-5
CATRLENRETQYF
TGTGCCACCCGTCTAGAAAACAGGGAGACCCAGTACTTC
>16|TRBV20-1|NA|NA|TRBJ1-2
CSARDSKKPINYGYTF
TGCAGTGCTAGAGATTCGAAGAAACCTATCAACTATGGCTACACCTTC
>13|TRBV12-3/TRBV12-4|NA|many|TRBJ2-1
CASSFTPYNEQFF
TGTGCCAGCAGTTTCACCCCATACAATGAGCAGTTCTTC
>14|TRBV6-1|NA|NA|TRBJ1-2
CASSEARRGNGYTF
TGTGCCAGCAGTGAAGCGCGCAGGGGCAATGGCTACACCTTC
>14|TRBV20-1|TRBD1|NA|TRBJ2-5
CSASRTGGVETQYF
TGCAGTGCTAGCAGGACAGGGGGCGTAGAGACCCAGTACTTC
>13|TRBV2|NA|NA|TRBJ2-7
CASRGKSSYEQYF
TGTGCCAGCAGGGGCAAGAGCTCCTACGAGCAGTACTTC
>12|TRBV29-1|NA|once|TRBJ1-5
CSAVDGNPPQHF
TGCAGCGCCGTGGACGGGAATCCGCCCCAGCATTTT
>16|TRBV10-3|NA|NA|TRBJ2-5
CATGVGDGLVVETQYF
TGTGCCACGGGGGTGGGGGACGGTCTCGTCGTGGAGACCCAGTACTTC
>16|TRBV6-1|NA|NA|TRBJ2-1
CASSDSGVLPYNEQFF
TGTGCCAGCAGTGATAGCGGTGTTCTTCCCTACAATGAGCAGTTCTTC
>17|TRBV27|TRBD1|NA|TRBJ2-6
CASAGGTGGSGANVLTF
TGTGCCAGCGCGGGAGGGACAGGGGGGTCTGGGGCCAACGTCCTGACTTTC
>15|TRBV4-1|NA|NA|TRBJ1-2
CASSQERGPSYGYTF
TGCGCCAGCAGCCAAGAACGCGGGCCCTCCTATGGCTACACCTTC
>16|TRBV5-5|NA|NA|TRBJ2-3
CASSLVMEGVTDTQYF
TGTGCCAGCAGCTTGGTAATGGAGGGGGTAACAGATACGCAGTATTTT
>14|TRBV18|NA|NA|TRBJ2-3
CASSPRGTRDTQYF
TGTGCCAGCTCACCGCGGGGAACTCGGGATACGCAGTATTTT
>15|TRBV5-1|NA|few|TRBJ2-3
CASSPLGFTTDTQYF
TGCGCCAGCAGCCCCCTTGGGTTCACCACAGATACGCAGTATTTT
>14|TRBV27|NA|few|TRBJ1-1
CASSAGSMNTEAFF
TGTGCCAGCAGCGCGGGATCTATGAACACTGAGGCTTTCTTT
>16|TRBV9|NA|NA|TRBJ2-3
CASSVTFREPTDTQYF
TGTGCCAGCAGCGTAACCTTCCGGGAACCCACAGATACGCAGTATTTT
>16|TRBV9|NA|NA|TRBJ1-4
CASSAGWALGNEKLFF
TGTGCCAGCAGCGCCGGATGGGCCCTAGGTAATGAAAAACTGTTTTTT
>15|TRBV5-4|NA|NA|TRBJ2-1
CASSFPVGSYNEQFF
TGTGCCAGCAGCTTTCCAGTAGGTTCCTACAATGAGCAGTTCTTC
>14|TRBV20-1|TRBD1|NA|TRBJ2-7
CSAPKTGVAYEQYF
TGCAGTGCGCCCAAGACAGGGGTGGCCTACGAGCAGTACTTC
>14|TRBV4-1|TRBD1|NA|TRBJ2-7
CTSSQGRTGGEQYF
TGCACCAGCAGCCAAGGTCGGACAGGGGGCGAGCAGTACTTC
>15|TRBV9|TRBD1|few|TRBJ1-5
CASSVDGTDDQPQHF
TGTGCCAGCAGCGTAGATGGGACAGACGATCAGCCCCAGCATTTT
>15|TRBV12-3/TRBV12-4|NA|few|TRBJ1-1
CASSLRGGPNTEAFF
TGTGCCAGCAGTTTACGCGGCGGACCTAACACTGAAGCTTTCTTT
>14|TRBV7-6|NA|NA|TRBJ2-7
CASSQRAGSYEQYF
TGTGCCAGCAGCCAAAGGGCAGGATCCTACGAGCAGTACTTC
>15|TRBV27|NA|NA|TRBJ1-2
CASSLEPDSNYGYTF
TGTGCCAGCAGTCTCGAACCAGACAGTAACTATGGCTACACCTTC
>16|TRBV20-1|NA|NA|TRBJ2-1
CSARDRGTSSYNEQFF
TGCAGTGCTAGAGATCGCGGGACGAGCTCCTACAATGAGCAGTTCTTC
>12|TRBV30|NA|NA|TRBJ2-7
CAWSRPTYEQYF
TGTGCCTGGAGTCGGCCCACATACGAGCAGTACTTC
>13|TRBV20-1|NA|once|TRBJ2-1
CSGGPQGGVEQFF
TGCAGTGGAGGTCCCCAGGGGGGGGTTGAGCAGTTCTTC